The 23 T cell receptor beta chains listed next were all sequenced from one sample in a study of identical twins. MiXCR, run by TCRdb on the 5' RACE reads, gives a single entry per CDR3 protein. The sample records approximately 500,000 distinct CDR3 sequences, about 16% being singletons. These records were also assigned to another study, of yellow fever vaccine responses in identical twins.

Material for sequencing was CD4+ T cells sorted from blood. These receptors were taken from a woman under 30 in good health.

This clonotype was counted many times. The rearrangement links TRBV14 to TRBJ2-1; 8 bases line up with TRBD2. This CDR3 contains 14 residues. Germline V gene sequence: CDR1 SGHDN, CDR2 FVKESK. Trimming at V came to 6 bases and at J to 5 bases, leaving 6 bases not matched to a gene. CDR3 residues: CASSTAGANNEQFF. CDR3 sequence (DNA): TGTGCCAGCAGTACAGCGGGGGCCAACAATGAGCAGTTCTTC.

This clonotype has a handful of counts. The chain links TRBV5-1 to TRBJ1-1; unclear D gene. Trimming pared 4 bases from V and 0 bases from J, leaving 13 bases between. This CDR3 comprises 15 residues. Germline V gene data show CDR1 as SGHRS and CDR2 as YFSETQ. CDR3 DNA: TGCGCCAGCAGCCCCGGGCCGCTTATGAACACTGAAGCTTTCTTT. Translated: CASSPGPLMNTEAFF.

This clonotype was detected a few times. CDR3 sequence: CASSLIGTSGTTGELFF. CDR3 nucleotide sequence: TGTGCCAGCAGCTTGATTGGGACTAGTGGGACCACCGGGGAGCTGTTTTTT. The chain links TRBV5-5 to TRBJ2-2, with 8 bases fitting TRBD2. With 1 base clipped from V and 4 bases from J, the junction kept 9 bases outside the gene matches. The CDR3 spans 17 residues. Germline CDR1 is SGHKS and CDR2 is YYEKEE (reference sequence).

There are a few counts of this clonotype. The chain combines TRBV3-1 with TRBJ2-5; D not certain. Germline V CDR1 and CDR2: LGHDT, YNNKEL (reference sequence). V lost 1 base and J 3 bases, leaving 12 bases between the germline ends. This CDR3 contains 15 residues. The CDR3, as DNA: TGTGCCAGCAGCCAAGTAGGGTTAAGTAAAGAGACCCAGTACTTC. Amino acids: CASSQVGLSKETQYF.

The V and J genes are TRBV12-3 or TRBV12-4 and TRBJ1-4; no firm D call. This CDR3 has 14 residues. Trimming left V 2 bases short and J 0 bases short, with 4 bases between. The CDR3 region is CASSLYPTNEKLFF. CDR3 coding DNA: TGTGCCAGCAGTTTATACCCAACTAATGAAAAACTGTTTTTT.

V is TRBV15 and J is TRBJ2-7; the D gene is possibly TRBD2 (6 bases). Germline CDR1 is LNHNV and CDR2 is YYDKDF (reference sequence). The length of the CDR3 is 16 residues. Trimming stripped 0 bases from V and 3 bases from J, with 15 bases between. CDR3 residues: CATSREGGPGGYEQYV. CDR3 nucleotide sequence: TGTGCCACCAGCAGAGAGGGAGGACCGGGCGGCTACGAGCAGTACGTC.

The genes are TRBV28 and TRBJ2-5; D is perhaps TRBD1 (6 bases). The CDR3 contains 12 residues. Germline V gives CDR1 MDHEN, CDR2 SYDVKM. The germline V and J ends were trimmed by 5 bases and 5 bases, with 9 bases remaining between them. The CDR3 protein is CASSTGPETQYF. The CDR3, as DNA: TGTGCCAGCAGTACAGGGCCTGAGACCCAGTACTTC.

In its sample, this clonotype was seen a few times. The chain carries TRBV7-9 and TRBJ1-1; D is undetermined. There are 13 residues in the CDR3. CDR1 and CDR2 from the germline V gene are SEHNR and FQNEAQ (reference sequence). Trimming pared 3 bases from V and 0 bases from J, leaving 5 bases between. The DNA for the CDR3 is TGTGCCAGCAGCTTCCCAGTGAACACTGAAGCTTTCTTT. Translation gives CASSFPVNTEAFF.

This clonotype was seen a handful of times. One end of the junction varies from germline; a read error may be responsible. The rearrangement uses TRBV5-1 and TRBJ1-4, with 11 bases aligning to TRBD1. Looked up from germline, CDR1 is SGHRS and CDR2 is YFSETQ. This CDR3 comprises 17 residues. CDR3 protein: CASSLARTGGLNEKLFF. The DNA of the CDR3 is TGCGCTAGCAGCTTGGCCCGGACAGGGGGCTTGAATGAAAAACTGTTTTTT.

This clonotype was seen a handful of times. The rearrangement links TRBV3-1 to TRBJ2-4; D gene unclear. V was pared by 2 bases and J by 5 bases, with 10 bases between. The germline V gene has CDR1 LGHDT and CDR2 YNNKEL (reference sequence). This CDR3 comprises 14 residues. The CDR3 loop is CASSQNRPENIQYF. CDR3 nucleotide sequence: TGTGCCAGCAGCCAAAACCGACCCGAAAACATTCAGTACTTC.

This clonotype was counted a few times. This chain joins TRBV28 and TRBJ2-7; D uncertain. V was clipped by 3 bases and J by 5 bases, with 14 bases between them. The CDR3 is 14 amino acids. Germline V gene lookup returns CDR1 MDHEN and CDR2 SYDVKM. The CDR3 nucleotides read TGTGCCAGCAGTTTCAGCTCAGGTCTAAACGAGCAGTACTTC. Translating gives CASSFSSGLNEQYF.

This clonotype was observed at least ten times. A junction boundary mismatches the germline segment, possibly from a read error. The chain recombines TRBV12-3 or TRBV12-4 with TRBJ2-1, with D perhaps assigned TRBD1 or TRBD2 (6 bases each). This CDR3 region has 16 residues. The CDR3: CASSLVAGADYYEQFF. Here the CDR3 DNA reads TGTGCCAGCAGTTTAGTTGCAGGGGCGGACTACTATGAGCAGTTCTTC.

A word on this clonotype: A read error may be the cause here, since a much bigger clone is one base away. This rearrangement joins TRBV6-5 to TRBJ2-1, with 7 positions matching TRBD2. The germline V gene encodes CDR1 MNHEY and CDR2 SVGAGI. The CDR3 consists of 12 residues. The junction had 0 bases not matched to a gene; V was cut back by 5 bases and J by 5 bases. As DNA, the CDR3 is TGTGCCAGCAGTCGGGGGGACAATGAGCAGTTCTTC. It translates to CASSRGDNEQFF.

The chain joins TRBV20-1 to TRBJ1-2; D is possibly TRBD1 (6 bases). The CDR3 has 15 residues. V lost 4 bases, J lost 4 bases, and 19 bases lay in between. From germline, CDR1 is DFQATT and CDR2 SNEGSKA (reference sequence). This CDR3 is CSATLERGIGYGYTF. CDR3 coding DNA: TGCAGTGCTACCCTTGAAAGGGGGATAGGCTATGGCTACACCTTC.

In its sample, this clonotype was seen a few times. This sequence joins TRBV20-1 and TRBJ1-1, with a tentative D call TRBD1 (6 bases). Trimming took off 5 bases at V and 2 bases at J, with 12 bases between the two ends. Germline V gene data show CDR1 as DFQATT and CDR2 as SNEGSKA (reference sequence). The CDR3 runs 13 residues. This CDR3 reads CSAWRQENTEAFF. In nucleotides, the CDR3 is TGCAGTGCTTGGAGACAGGAAAACACTGAAGCTTTCTTT.

This clonotype was recorded at least ten times. The chain combines TRBV6-5 with TRBJ1-3; TRBD1 matches at 8 bases. Germline V gene lookup returns CDR1 MNHEY and CDR2 SVGAGI. Trimming at V came to 2 bases and at J to 4 bases, leaving 13 bases not matched to a gene. This CDR3 has 18 residues. CDR3 bases: TGTGCCAGCAGTTACGTTGGGGACAGGCGGCTGTCCGGAAACACCATATATTTT. Translation gives CASSYVGDRRLSGNTIYF.

The chain combines TRBV12-3 or TRBV12-4 with TRBJ2-5, with D unresolved. CDR3 length equals 14 residues. V lost 6 bases, J lost 1 base, and 12 bases lay in between. CDR3 sequence: CASRDGQRQETQYF. The DNA for the CDR3 is TGTGCCAGCAGGGACGGGCAGCGCCAAGAGACCCAGTACTTC.

This clonotype was seen repeatedly, ten times or more. The J gene is TRBJ1-1, the V gene TRBV5-1, with D tentatively TRBD1 (6 bases). Germline CDR1 is SGHRS and CDR2 is YFSETQ. The length of the CDR3 is 13 residues. The V end lost 3 bases, the J end lost 1 base, and 7 bases lay between the germline ends. CDR3 coding DNA: TGCGCCAGCAGCTCGACAGGGAACACTGAAGCTTTCTTT. Translating gives CASSSTGNTEAFF.

This clonotype was picked up a small number of times. The J gene is TRBJ2-2, the V gene TRBV10-3; no clear D gene. The V and J ends lost 3 bases and 1 base respectively, with 12 bases between them. The CDR3 runs 16 residues. Germline V lookup: CDR1 ENHRY, CDR2 SYGVKD. The CDR3 region is CAISEGSSQNTGELFF. The CDR3 DNA reads as TGTGCCATCAGTGAAGGAAGTAGTCAGAACACCGGGGAGCTGTTTTTT.

This clonotype has a handful of counts. This chain uses TRBV3-1 with TRBJ1-6, with D possibly being TRBD1 (5 bases). The CDR3 is 14 residues long. Per the germline V gene, CDR1 is LGHDT and CDR2 is YNNKEL (reference sequence). The V gene lost 1 base and the J gene lost 6 bases, with 7 bases spanning the gap. CDR3 nucleotides: TGTGCCAGCAGCCAAGGACAGATTAATTCACCCCTCCACTTT. Translation: CASSQGQINSPLHF. Filled out from reference TRBV3-1 and TRBJ1-6, the complete variable domain reads DTAVSQTPKYLVTQMGNDKSIKCEQNLGHDTMYWYKQDSKKFLKIMFSYNNKELIINETVPNRFSPKSPDKAHLNLHINSLELGDSAVYFCASSQGQINSPLHFGNGTRLTVT.

This clonotype was seen ten or more times. This rearrangement joins TRBV11-2 to TRBJ2-7, with D hard to call. The germline gives CDR1 SGHAT, CDR2 FQNNGV. This CDR3 spans 13 amino acids. V lost 1 base and J lost 4, with 8 bases in between. The CDR3 DNA reads TGTGCCAGCAGCTTAGTCCACGGTTACGAGCAGTACGTC. As protein: CASSLVHGYEQYV.

Written as DNA, the CDR3 is TGCGCCAGCAGCTTGGATCGTCAGGTCCCTACCAATGAGCAGTTCTTC. It codes for CASSLDRQVPTNEQFF. This chain connects TRBV5-1 to TRBJ2-1; D not resolved. CDR3 size: 16 residues. Germline CDR1 and CDR2: SGHRS and YFSETQ. V shed 0 bases and J shed 6 bases, with 16 bases lying between them. The variable domain in full, with the rest retrieved from reference TRBV5-1 and TRBJ2-1, is KAGVTQTPRYLIKTRGQQVTLSCSPISGHRSVSWYQQTPGQGLQFLFEYFSETQRNKGNFPGRFSGRQFSNSRSEMNVSTLELGDSALYLCASSLDRQVPTNEQFFGPGTRLTVL.

This clonotype was counted a few times. The chain carries TRBV5-6 and TRBJ2-1, with a weak D call TRBD1 (6 bases). Germline CDR1 is SGHDT and CDR2 is YYEEEE. CDR3 size: 14 residues. Trimming removed 4 bases at V and 10 bases at J, with 18 bases between. The CDR3 DNA reads as TGTGCCAGCAGCCTCGGATCTAAAAGGGGGGAGCAGTTCTTC. It translates to CASSLGSKRGEQFF.